The rows below give T cell receptor beta chains drawn from one sample of a study of blood T cell repertoires in COVID-19. Using immunoSEQ multiplex PCR, the repertoire was profiled, and TCRdb retains in-frame clones only, with some absent. This sample carries around 170,000 clones, roughly 87% of them seen once, and the ten largest clones take 1.5% to 2%. Source material: peripheral blood. These receptors originate from a man aged 18 to 29 who had recovered from COVID-19. CDR3s include the opening cysteine and the closing phenylalanine or tryptophan. Each record gives: V gene, D gene, clone size, J gene, CDR3 DNA, CDR3 protein. A D gene is named only where the DNA matches it firmly. Rows give clone size only sometimes, using once, few, many, or a class for an expanded clone.

V gene: TRBV5-5
D gene: TRBD2
clone size: NA
J gene: TRBJ2-7
CDR3 DNA: TGTGCCAGCAGCTTGGTGGGAGGGGCCTACGAGCAGTACTTC
CDR3 protein: CASSLVGGAYEQYF

V gene: TRBV7-2
D gene: TRBD2
clone size: NA
J gene: TRBJ2-2
CDR3 DNA: TGTGCCAGCAGCCTCGGACTAGCGGGTACCACCGGGGAGCTGTTTTTT
CDR3 protein: CASSLGLAGTTGELFF

V gene: TRBV10-3
D gene: NA
clone size: once
J gene: TRBJ2-7
CDR3 DNA: TGTGCCATCAGTAGGACACTCTCCTACGAGCAGTACTTC
CDR3 protein: CAISRTLSYEQYF

V gene: TRBV14
D gene: NA
clone size: NA
J gene: TRBJ2-5
CDR3 DNA: TGTGCCAGCAGCCAAGATGCGAGCAGGGTGGCAGAGACCCAGTACTTC
CDR3 protein: CASSQDASRVAETQYF

V gene: TRBV28
D gene: NA
clone size: NA
J gene: TRBJ1-4
CDR3 DNA: TGTGCCAGCAGTTTGTACAGAGTGGGAAAACTGTTTTTT
CDR3 protein: CASSLYRVGKLFF

V gene: TRBV3-1/TRBV3-2
D gene: NA
clone size: NA
J gene: TRBJ1-2
CDR3 DNA: TGTGCCAGCAGCCAGGGTGGTGTGGGGGCTGGCTACACCTTC
CDR3 protein: CASSQGGVGAGYTF

V gene: TRBV6-5
D gene: NA
clone size: NA
J gene: TRBJ2-1
CDR3 DNA: TGTGCCAGCAGTTACTCAATCAGAGAGCAGTTCTTC
CDR3 protein: CASSYSIREQFF

V gene: TRBV7-9
D gene: NA
clone size: NA
J gene: TRBJ2-6
CDR3 DNA: TGTGCCAGCAGCACCCGACAGACTCCCGAGACTTTC
CDR3 protein: CASSTRQTPETF

V gene: TRBV4-1
D gene: NA
clone size: NA
J gene: TRBJ2-1
CDR3 DNA: TGCGCCAGCAGCCAAGATTGGGACTCCTCCTCCTACAATGAGCAGTTCTTC
CDR3 protein: CASSQDWDSSSYNEQFF

V gene: TRBV6-5
D gene: TRBD1
clone size: NA
J gene: TRBJ2-7
CDR3 DNA: TGTGCCAGCATACGGGACAGAAACTACGAGCAGTACTTC
CDR3 protein: CASIRDRNYEQYF

V gene: TRBV7-2
D gene: TRBD1
clone size: NA
J gene: TRBJ1-1
CDR3 DNA: TGTGCCAGCACCCTGACAGGGTTGAACACTGAAGCTTTCTTT
CDR3 protein: CASTLTGLNTEAFF

V gene: TRBV6-9
D gene: NA
clone size: NA
J gene: TRBJ2-1
CDR3 DNA: TGTGCCAGCAGTTATTTTGGGACTCCACAAAACAATGAGCAGTTCTTC
CDR3 protein: CASSYFGTPQNNEQFF

V gene: TRBV24-1
D gene: TRBD1
clone size: NA
J gene: TRBJ1-2
CDR3 DNA: TGTGCCACCAGGGGCGGGACAGAGGACGACTATGGCTACACCTTC
CDR3 protein: CATRGGTEDDYGYTF

V gene: TRBV19
D gene: NA
clone size: once
J gene: TRBJ1-5
CDR3 DNA: TGTGCCAGTGTGGACAGACCGCTCAATCAGCCCCAGCATTTT
CDR3 protein: CASVDRPLNQPQHF

V gene: TRBV28
D gene: TRBD1
clone size: NA
J gene: TRBJ1-4
CDR3 DNA: TGTGCCAGCAGTCCCTTAGGGACAGGGGATGAAAAACTGTTTTTT
CDR3 protein: CASSPLGTGDEKLFF

V gene: TRBV6-1
D gene: NA
clone size: NA
J gene: TRBJ1-2
CDR3 DNA: TGTGCCAGCAGTGAAAACAGGAACTATGGCTACACCTTC
CDR3 protein: CASSENRNYGYTF

V gene: TRBV19
D gene: TRBD2
clone size: NA
J gene: TRBJ2-7
CDR3 DNA: TGTGCCAGTAGTAGCGGCTTTCCGGGACTAGCGGGAGTGGACGAGCAGTACTTC
CDR3 protein: CASSSGFPGLAGVDEQYF

V gene: TRBV5-1
D gene: NA
clone size: NA
J gene: TRBJ2-7
CDR3 DNA: TGCGCCAGCAGCTTGTACGTCGGAGATTACGAGCAGTACTTC
CDR3 protein: CASSLYVGDYEQYF

V gene: TRBV6-5
D gene: TRBD2
clone size: NA
J gene: TRBJ2-3
CDR3 DNA: TGTGCCAGCAGGTGGGCGGGAGAAGACACAGATACGCAGTATTTT
CDR3 protein: CASRWAGEDTDTQYF

V gene: TRBV6-5
D gene: TRBD2
clone size: NA
J gene: TRBJ2-7
CDR3 DNA: TGTGCCAGCAGTCCTCTAGCGGGAGGGCCCTACGAGCAGTACTTC
CDR3 protein: CASSPLAGGPYEQYF

V gene: TRBV6-5
D gene: TRBD2
clone size: NA
J gene: TRBJ2-1
CDR3 DNA: TGTGCCAGCAGTCTAGCGGCTAGCGGGAGCAATGAGCAGTTCTTC
CDR3 protein: CASSLAASGSNEQFF

V gene: TRBV7-2
D gene: TRBD1
clone size: NA
J gene: TRBJ1-6
CDR3 DNA: TGTGCCAGCAGCCCCCAGGGACAGAGCAATTCACCCCTCCACTTT
CDR3 protein: CASSPQGQSNSPLHF

V gene: TRBV20-1
D gene: TRBD2
clone size: NA
J gene: TRBJ2-3
CDR3 DNA: TGCGGACTAGCGGAAGATACGCAGTATTTT
CDR3 protein: CGLAEDTQYF

V gene: TRBV7-9
D gene: TRBD1
clone size: NA
J gene: TRBJ2-1
CDR3 DNA: TGTGCCAGCAGCCGCCTACGGGACAGGGACTACAATGAGCAGTTCTTC
CDR3 protein: CASSRLRDRDYNEQFF

V gene: TRBV6-6
D gene: TRBD1
clone size: NA
J gene: TRBJ1-4
CDR3 DNA: TGTGCCAGCAGTCGCCCGGGACAGGGGGATGAAAAACTGTTTTTT
CDR3 protein: CASSRPGQGDEKLFF

V gene: TRBV28
D gene: NA
clone size: NA
J gene: TRBJ2-5
CDR3 DNA: TGTGCCAGCACCACAGGGCAAGAGACCCAGTACTTC
CDR3 protein: CASTTGQETQYF

V gene: TRBV7-2
D gene: TRBD2
clone size: NA
J gene: TRBJ2-1
CDR3 DNA: TGTGCCAGCAGCTTAGATCCTAGCGGGAGTAGGTTCAATGAGCAGTTCTTC
CDR3 protein: CASSLDPSGSRFNEQFF

V gene: TRBV6-5
D gene: NA
clone size: many
J gene: TRBJ1-3
CDR3 DNA: TGTGCCAGCAGATCGGACAGCAACTCTGGAAACACCATATATTTT
CDR3 protein: CASRSDSNSGNTIYF

V gene: TRBV6-5
D gene: TRBD1
clone size: once
J gene: TRBJ1-3
CDR3 DNA: TGTGCCAGTTTCCCGGGACAGTCAAAAGGAAACACCATATATTTT
CDR3 protein: CASFPGQSKGNTIYF

V gene: TRBV9
D gene: NA
clone size: NA
J gene: TRBJ2-3
CDR3 DNA: TGTGCCAGCAGCGCTCTCCCGGACAGCCTCACAGATACGCAGTATTTT
CDR3 protein: CASSALPDSLTDTQYF

V gene: TRBV7-2
D gene: TRBD2
clone size: few
J gene: TRBJ2-2
CDR3 DNA: TGTGCCAGCAGTCTATCCGGGACTAGCGGGAGGCACCGCACCGGGGAGCTGTTTTTT
CDR3 protein: CASSLSGTSGRHRTGELFF

V gene: TRBV29-1
D gene: NA
clone size: NA
J gene: TRBJ2-3
CDR3 DNA: TGCAGCGGGAGGCTTCCAGATACGCAGTATTTT
CDR3 protein: CSGRLPDTQYF

V gene: TRBV9
D gene: NA
clone size: NA
J gene: TRBJ2-2
CDR3 DNA: TGTGCCAGCAGCGGACCGGGACAGGGGGGACTAGCGGGCACCGGGGAGCTGTTTTTT
CDR3 protein: CASSGPGQGGLAGTGELFF

V gene: TRBV5-5
D gene: TRBD1
clone size: NA
J gene: TRBJ1-2
CDR3 DNA: TGTGCCAGCAGCTCTTGGACAGGGAGTGATGGCTACACCTTC
CDR3 protein: CASSSWTGSDGYTF

V gene: TRBV28
D gene: TRBD1
clone size: NA
J gene: TRBJ1-6
CDR3 DNA: TGTGCCAGCAGTGAATTGACAGGGGACAATTCACCCCTCCACTTT
CDR3 protein: CASSELTGDNSPLHF

V gene: TRBV6-4
D gene: TRBD2
clone size: NA
J gene: TRBJ2-1
CDR3 DNA: TGTGCCAGCAGTTCAGCGGGAGTAAGGGGTGAGCAGTTCTTC
CDR3 protein: CASSSAGVRGEQFF

V gene: TRBV4-1
D gene: TRBD2
clone size: few
J gene: TRBJ2-7
CDR3 DNA: TGCGCCAGCAGCCAAGAGGGTCTAGCGGGCACCTCCTACGAGCAGTACTTC
CDR3 protein: CASSQEGLAGTSYEQYF

V gene: TRBV13
D gene: NA
clone size: NA
J gene: TRBJ2-6
CDR3 DNA: TGTGCCAGCAGCCCGCCCCAGGTGGCGGGGGCCAACGTCCTGACTTTC
CDR3 protein: CASSPPQVAGANVLTF

V gene: TRBV5-4
D gene: NA
clone size: NA
J gene: TRBJ2-1
CDR3 DNA: TGTGCCAGCAGCCATTTATCCGGTTATGAGCAGTTCTTC
CDR3 protein: CASSHLSGYEQFF

V gene: TRBV9
D gene: TRBD1
clone size: NA
J gene: TRBJ2-1
CDR3 DNA: TGTGCCAGCAGCGTAGCCGTCGGACAGGGGGACAATGAGCAGTTCTTC
CDR3 protein: CASSVAVGQGDNEQFF

V gene: TRBV5-4
D gene: TRBD2
clone size: NA
J gene: TRBJ2-3
CDR3 DNA: TGTGCCAGCAGCCGGACTAGCGGGAAGTCAGATACGCAGTATTTT
CDR3 protein: CASSRTSGKSDTQYF

V gene: TRBV9
D gene: TRBD1
clone size: once
J gene: TRBJ2-2
CDR3 DNA: TGTGCCAGCAGCGTAGCGGGACAGGGGGGAGCCGGGGAGCTGTTTTTT
CDR3 protein: CASSVAGQGGAGELFF

V gene: TRBV5-1
D gene: TRBD2
clone size: NA
J gene: TRBJ2-2
CDR3 DNA: TGCGCCAGCAGCCCGGGACTAGCGGGCGGGGCGAACACCGGGGAGCTGTTTTTT
CDR3 protein: CASSPGLAGGANTGELFF

V gene: TRBV5-1
D gene: TRBD2
clone size: NA
J gene: TRBJ2-5
CDR3 DNA: TGCGCCAGCAGCTTGGTAGCGGGAGTGGGACAAGAGACCCAGTACTTC
CDR3 protein: CASSLVAGVGQETQYF

V gene: TRBV19
D gene: NA
clone size: NA
J gene: TRBJ2-7
CDR3 DNA: TGTGCCAGTAGTATAGATGTGGGAGCGAACTACGAGCAGTACTTC
CDR3 protein: CASSIDVGANYEQYF

V gene: TRBV19
D gene: NA
clone size: NA
J gene: TRBJ1-2
CDR3 DNA: TGTGCCAGTAGTTCCCTAACCACGCAGGGCCTGGGCTACACCTTC
CDR3 protein: CASSSLTTQGLGYTF